The 29 T cell receptor beta chains below all came from one sample that was sequenced in a study of blood T cells in healthy people across ages. Primers used in a second PCR of roughly 7 to 12 cycles were a sample-barcoded 5' primer and a J-beta primer mix. One entry per CDR3 protein results from TCRdb running MiXCR on the 5' RACE reads. The repertoire has more than 900,000 distinct CDR3 sequences, roughly 28% of them found once; the top ten carry roughly 10%. These data are also associated with another study on T cells of mothers and their children.

Input material: blood. These receptors were obtained from a woman aged 40 to 55 in good health.

In its sample, this clonotype was seen many times. The V call is TRBV20-1, the J call TRBJ2-7; D might be TRBD1 (7 bases). The CDR3 totals 14 residues. The V gene lost 3 bases and the J gene lost 1 base, with 13 bases spanning the gap. Per germline, CDR1 DFQATT and CDR2 SNEGSKA (reference sequence). The chain's CDR3 is CSARIRGESYEQYF. CDR3 DNA: TGCAGTGCTAGGATCAGGGGGGAGTCCTACGAGCAGTACTTC.

The chain employs TRBV20-1 and TRBJ2-3; 9 bases map to TRBD2. CDR3 length: 17 amino acids. Trimming removed 1 base from V and 0 bases from J; junction bases left unmatched: 8. CDR1 is DFQATT and CDR2 is SNEGSKA in the germline V gene (reference sequence). The CDR3 nucleotides are TGCAGTGCTAGAGTGACTAGCGGATTCTCTAGCACAGATACGCAGTATTTT. Translation: CSARVTSGFSSTDTQYF.

The table lists this clonotype with a few counts. The genes are TRBV6-1 and TRBJ1-5; tentatively, D is TRBD1 (5 bases). V was pared by 2 bases and J by 8 bases, with 13 bases between. Germline lookup yields CDR1 MNHNS and CDR2 SASEGT. The CDR3 is 14 residues long. CDR3 DNA: TGTGCCAGCAGTGAATTCACAGGAATAAAGCCCCAGCATTTT. Its protein product is CASSEFTGIKPQHF.

The rearrangement links TRBV5-6 to TRBJ1-2; 11 nucleotides match TRBD1. The CDR3 is 17 residues long. Germline V gene sequence: CDR1 SGHDT, CDR2 YYEEEE. V lost 4 bases to trimming and J lost 4 bases; unmatched junction nucleotides: 12. CDR3 sequence: CASSPRRDRGEGYGYTF. In nucleotides, the CDR3 is TGTGCCAGCAGCCCACGCCGGGACAGGGGGGAAGGCTATGGCTACACCTTC.

To note about this clonotype: The junction does not match germline at one end; this may be a read error. The genes are TRBV7-2 and TRBJ2-2; D not certain. This CDR3 comprises 12 residues. Germline values: CDR1 SGHTA, CDR2 FQGNSA. The CDR3 here is CAGSSLRTELFF. CDR3 nucleotide sequence: TGTGCCGGCAGCTCGCTAAGAACGGAGCTGTTTTTT.

A word on this clonotype: This could be a read error, since a much larger clone is one nucleotide away. The CDR3 protein is CSASGPSGADVLTF. CDR3 nucleotides: TGCAGCGCCAGTGGGCCCTCTGGGGCCGACGTCCTGACTTTC. The chain joins TRBV20-1 to TRBJ2-6; tentatively, D is TRBD1 (5 bases). CDR1 is DFQATT and CDR2 is SNEGSKA in the germline V gene (reference sequence). This CDR3 has 14 amino acids.

The rearrangement joins TRBV27 to TRBJ2-3; TRBD2 agrees at 11 bases. The CDR3 sequence is 19 residues long. Germline trimming cut 0 bases from V and 2 bases from J; bases unmatched to any gene: 10. Per germline, CDR1 MNHEY and CDR2 SMNVEV (reference sequence). The CDR3 reads CASSLSSPLAGGFTDTQYF. CDR3 sequence (DNA): TGTGCCAGCAGTTTATCGTCCCCCTTAGCGGGAGGGTTCACAGATACGCAGTATTTT.

This clonotype was detected a few times. This chain connects TRBV12-3 or TRBV12-4 to TRBJ2-2; D gene unclear. V lost 5 bases, J lost 4 bases, and 14 bases lay in between. The CDR3 extends over 15 amino acids. The CDR3 nucleotides read TGTGCCAGCAGTCTCATCCGGGCCGGCACCGGGGAGCTGTTTTTT. Protein: CASSLIRAGTGELFF.

This sequence joins TRBV5-6 and TRBJ2-1; possibly TRBD1 or TRBD2 for D (5 bases each). CDR1 SGHDT and CDR2 YYEEEE come from the germline V gene. The CDR3 is 19 amino acids. Trimming cost V 0 bases and J 10 bases, with 29 bases left between them. The CDR3 loop is CASSLVTGSSGNIQSEQFF. DNA for the CDR3: TGTGCCAGCAGCTTGGTTACAGGCTCCTCGGGGAATATTCAATCGGAGCAGTTCTTC.

This clonotype was seen only a few times. A clone one base away is much larger, so this may be a read error. The chain carries TRBV5-5 and TRBJ1-2; possibly TRBD1 for D (5 bases). Deletions cut 3 bases from V and 2 bases from J, with 8 bases between. Germline-derived CDR1 and CDR2 are SGHKS and YYEKEE (reference sequence). This CDR3 comprises 13 residues. The CDR3 region has the DNA TGTGCCAGCAGCTCGGACACGAACTATGGCTACACCTTC. It specifies CASSSDTNYGYTF.

In the case of this clonotype: A much larger clone differs by one base, so this may be a read error. The V and J genes are TRBV3-1 and TRBJ2-1, with 12 bases identical to TRBD2. Losses at the gene ends were 4 bases for V and 6 bases for J; bases not matched to a gene: 1. From germline, CDR1 is LGHDT and CDR2 YNNKEL (reference sequence). The CDR3 spans 14 residues. The CDR3 protein is CASSRLAGVNEQFF. CDR3 bases: TGTGCCAGCAGCCGACTAGCGGGGGTCAATGAGCAGTTCTTC.

On this clonotype: A much larger clone lies a single base off, so this may be a read error. This CDR3 reads CTSSKLAGVNNEQFF. The CDR3 nucleotides read TGTACCAGCAGCAAACTAGCGGGGGTGAACAATGAGCAGTTCTTC. The V and J genes are TRBV13 and TRBJ2-1; 11 bases line up with TRBD2. Per germline, CDR1 PRHDT and CDR2 FYEKMQ (reference sequence). The CDR3 is 15 residues long. The whole variable domain, remainder taken from reference TRBV13 and TRBJ2-1, is AAGVIQSPRHLIKEKRETATLKCYPIPRHDTVYWYQQGPGQDPQFLISFYEKMQSDKGSIPDRFSAQQFSDYHSELNMSSLELGDSALYFCTSSKLAGVNNEQFFGPGTRLTVL.

The rearrangement links TRBV5-1 to TRBJ2-6, with D unresolved. Germline V gene sequence: CDR1 SGHRS, CDR2 YFSETQ. Deletions cut 3 bases from V and 0 bases from J, with 10 bases between. This CDR3 region has 16 residues. This CDR3 is CASSWTTFSGANVLTF. The CDR3 bases are TGCGCCAGCAGCTGGACCACATTCTCTGGGGCCAACGTCCTGACTTTC.

This clonotype was picked up a small number of times. DNA for the CDR3: TGTGCCACCATGCGGACTAGCACAGATACGCAGTATTTT. This codes for CATMRTSTDTQYF. The chain employs TRBV15 and TRBJ2-3; perhaps TRBD2 as D (5 bases). The CDR3 length is 13 residues. Per the germline V gene, CDR1 is LNHNV and CDR2 is YYDKDF (reference sequence). V was pared by 7 bases and J by 0 bases, with 8 bases between.

This clonotype turned up a few times. Here the CDR3 DNA reads TGCAGTGCTAGAGACCCAGGGCCCACTAACTATGGCTACACCTTC. Residues: CSARDPGPTNYGYTF. The chain carries TRBV20-1 and TRBJ1-2; maybe TRBD1 (5 bases). V lost 0 bases to trimming and J lost 0 bases, with 11 bases between them. The germline V gene has CDR1 DFQATT and CDR2 SNEGSKA (reference sequence). The CDR3 spans 15 residues.

This clonotype was seen a few times. This chain connects TRBV21-1 to TRBJ1-1; the table's D call of TRBD1 was not tested on the DNA. TRBV21-1 is designated a pseudogene. There are 15 residues in the CDR3. CDR3 protein: CASSLPTGTGAEAFF. The CDR3 nucleotides are TGTGCCAGCAGTCTCCCCACGGGGACGGGGGCTGAAGCTTTCTTT.

To note about this clonotype: This may arise from a read error, as a much more abundant clone is one base away. The CDR3 sequence is CASSCTSTDMGTQYF. The CDR3 coding sequence is TGTGCCAGCAGCTGTACTAGCACGGACATGGGTACCCAGTACTTC. This sequence joins TRBV9 and TRBJ2-5; D might be TRBD2 (6 bases). The germline V and J ends were trimmed by 4 bases and 8 bases, with 21 bases remaining between them. The germline gives CDR1 SGDLS, CDR2 YYNGEE. This CDR3 contains 15 residues.

At least ten counts were recorded for this clonotype. V is TRBV7-2 and J is TRBJ2-1; D gene unclear. Germline V gene lookup returns CDR1 SGHTA and CDR2 FQGNSA. This CDR3 is 14 amino acids long. V lost 1 base, J lost 13 bases, and 17 bases lay in between. This chain's CDR3 is CASSLELRRPKQFF. As DNA, the CDR3 is TGTGCCAGCAGCTTAGAACTCCGGCGGCCCAAACAGTTCTTC.

The rearrangement links TRBV20-1 to TRBJ1-3; D may be TRBD1 (5 bases). This CDR3 is built from 12 residues. The germline V gene has CDR1 DFQATT and CDR2 SNEGSKA (reference sequence). Here the CDR3 DNA reads TGCAGCGTGACAGACTCTGGAAACACCATATATTTT. Protein product: CSVTDSGNTIYF.

This chain links TRBV6-6 with TRBJ2-3; 11 positions match TRBD2. The CDR3 runs 14 residues. Per germline, CDR1 MNHNY and CDR2 SVGAGI (reference sequence). Trimming cost V 9 bases and J 4 bases; bases outside gene matches: 6. CDR3 sequence: CASRLAGGSDTQYF. The CDR3, as DNA: TGTGCCAGTCGGCTAGCGGGGGGTTCAGATACGCAGTATTTT.

This clonotype was detected once. The chain is built from TRBV12-3 or TRBV12-4 and TRBJ2-3; D is tentatively TRBD1 or TRBD2 (5 bases each). V was shortened by 0 bases and J by 5 bases, with 12 bases between the two germline ends. The length of the CDR3 is 15 residues. CDR3 region: CASSLARGSRDTQYF. The CDR3 DNA sequence: TGTGCCAGCAGTTTAGCGAGGGGTAGTAGAGATACGCAGTATTTT.

The V and J genes are TRBV28 and TRBJ1-5, with D perhaps TRBD1 (5 bases). Looked up from germline, CDR1 is MDHEN and CDR2 is SYDVKM. CDR3 size: 16 residues. V lost 4 bases, J lost 1 base, and 14 bases lay in between. CDR3 residues: CASSWIPGGSNQPQHF. Written as DNA, the CDR3 is TGTGCCAGCAGTTGGATCCCGGGGGGGAGCAATCAGCCCCAGCATTTT.

In its sample, this clonotype was seen a few times. The CDR3 protein is CASSPLDRSQPQHF. The CDR3 DNA reads as TGTGCCAGCAGTCCCCTCGACAGATCCCAGCCCCAGCATTTT. J is TRBJ1-5 and V is TRBV6-5; D perhaps matches TRBD1 (5 bases). The CDR3 is made up of 14 amino acids. The germline V and J ends were trimmed by 5 bases and 7 bases, with 15 bases remaining between them. In germline, CDR1 is MNHEY, CDR2 SVGAGI.

The rearrangement links TRBV6-6 to TRBJ1-1; TRBD1 is a possible D gene (5 bases). V lost 7 bases and J 3 bases, leaving 12 bases between the germline ends. Germline V CDR1 and CDR2: MNHNY, SVGAGI (reference sequence). This CDR3 has 13 residues. In DNA, the CDR3 is TGTGCCAGCACCTTGGGGGGATACACTGAAGCTTTCTTT. Its protein product is CASTLGGYTEAFF.

This clonotype has only a few counts. The chain combines TRBV28 with TRBJ2-3; 8 bases are a match to TRBD2. The germline V gene encodes CDR1 MDHEN and CDR2 SYDVKM. The CDR3 runs 14 residues. The CDR3 bases are TGTGAAAGGGACGGGGGGGCCGGGACAGATACGCAGTATTTT. Its translation: CERDGGAGTDTQYF.

There are many counts of this clonotype. The rearrangement joins TRBV29-1 to TRBJ2-7; TRBD1 aligns across 8 bases. The CDR3 runs to 16 residues. V shed 4 bases, J shed 6 bases, and the junction held 17 bases outside the gene matches. Germline assignment: CDR1 SQVTM and CDR2 ANQGSEA. CDR3 DNA: TGCAGCGTTGTTCCTATTACCGGGACAGGTTTTTTCGAGCAGTACTTC. Translated: CSVVPITGTGFFEQYF.

The V and J genes are TRBV9 and TRBJ2-6; D remains unclear. V dropped 0 bases and J dropped 0 bases, with 7 bases sitting between them. The germline CDR1 and CDR2 sequences are SGDLS and YYNGEE. The CDR3 is made up of 16 amino acids. The CDR3 bases are TGTGCCAGCAGCGTAGAGGGCGGCTCTGGGGCCAACGTCCTGACTTTC. It encodes CASSVEGGSGANVLTF.

The J gene is TRBJ1-2, the V gene TRBV24-1; perhaps TRBD1 as D (6 bases). The germline gives CDR1 KGHDR, CDR2 SFDVKD. V lost 3 bases to trimming and J lost 5 bases, with 15 bases between them. The CDR3 loop spans 15 amino acids. The CDR3 nucleotides read TGTGCCACCAGTGATGGCGCAGGGGTTGGGTATGGCTACACCTTC. As protein: CATSDGAGVGYGYTF.

This clonotype showed up just once. In DNA, the CDR3 is TGTGCCAGCAGTCCACAGGGGCGTCGGGGCAATCAGCCCCAGCATTTT. Protein product: CASSPQGRRGNQPQHF. V and J are TRBV12-3 or TRBV12-4 and TRBJ1-5; 7 nucleotides match TRBD1. The junction had 9 bases not matched to a gene; V was cut back by 5 bases and J by 2 bases. The CDR3 contains 16 residues.